The clone carrying this TCR beta chain was seen a few times. What it binds is unknown. The data stem from a study of T cells in Graves' hyperthyroidism and ophthalmopathy. Study-level points and caveats: Ophthalmopathy cases were set apart from stable hyperthyroidism by a 13 V-J model. Most thyroid-expanded clonotypes above 0.001 were also found in blood.

This CDR3 is built from 15 residues. Germline lookup yields CDR1 SGHTA and CDR2 FQGNSA. V gave up 1 base and J gave up 3 bases, with 13 bases separating them. RNA transcripts provided the source from which TCR beta CDR3 regions were amplified. RT-PCR in the first round (using the HTBI primer set) targeted the TCR CDR3. TCRdb passed the multiplex PCR reads through MiXCR, listing each CDR3 protein once. The sample holds about 340,000 distinct CDR3 sequences, roughly 23% seen once. The chain combines TRBV7-2 with TRBJ2-7; D call uncertain. Sequencing was performed on blood. The source of this sequence is a woman between 50 and 59 years old with Graves' hyperthyroidism. Written as DNA, the CDR3 is TGTGCCAGCAGCTTAGAGATGTCCAGAATCTACGAGCAGTACTTC. It is translated as CASSLEMSRIYEQYF.